Below, one T cell receptor beta chain is given with its context. As yet, its antigen is unknown. As for time point: blood 4 weeks post-SBRT, at nephrectomy. Treatment defined: 15 Gy SBRT to primary tumor, nephrectomy 4 weeks later. Nephrectomy followed 15 Gy stereotactic body radiation by 4 weeks. This renal cell carcinoma was of the clear cell type. CDR3 size: 14 residues. The V and J ends lost 3 bases and 8 bases respectively, with 13 bases between them. CDR1 and CDR2 from the germline V gene are MNHEY and SMNVEV (reference sequence). The entry originates in a study of radiation and T cells in renal cell carcinoma. Assay: immunoSEQ multiplex PCR; the TCRdb copy retains only in-frame clones and omits some. The sample has roughly 45,000 clones, around four fifths seen once. Study-level findings and limits: Top tumor clonotypes rose in blood 2 weeks post-radiation, then contracted. Baseline intratumoral clonotype presence is unknown without pretreatment biopsies.

The rearrangement uses TRBV27 and TRBJ1-4, with D perhaps matching TRBD1 (5 bases). This sequence originates from a woman between 70 and 85 years old with renal cell carcinoma. The sequencing here drew on blood, taken from a patient whose treatment included radiotherapy and nephrectomy. DNA for the CDR3: TGTGCCAGCAGTTTTGGGGCAGGCAGGGAAAAACTGTTTTTT. This encodes CASSFGAGREKLFF.